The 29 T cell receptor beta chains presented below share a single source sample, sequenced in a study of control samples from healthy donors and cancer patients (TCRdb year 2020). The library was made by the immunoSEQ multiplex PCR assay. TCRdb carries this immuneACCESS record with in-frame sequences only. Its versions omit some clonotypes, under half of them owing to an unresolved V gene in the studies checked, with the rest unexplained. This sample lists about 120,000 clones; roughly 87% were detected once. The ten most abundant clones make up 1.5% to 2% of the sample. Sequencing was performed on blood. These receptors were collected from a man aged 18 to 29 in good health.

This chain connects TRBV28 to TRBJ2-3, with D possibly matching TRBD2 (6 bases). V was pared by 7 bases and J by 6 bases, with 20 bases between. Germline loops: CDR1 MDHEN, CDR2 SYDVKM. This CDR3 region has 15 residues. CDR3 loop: CASTPREDWGDTQYF. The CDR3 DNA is TGTGCCAGCACCCCAAGGGAGGACTGGGGGGATACGCAGTATTTT.

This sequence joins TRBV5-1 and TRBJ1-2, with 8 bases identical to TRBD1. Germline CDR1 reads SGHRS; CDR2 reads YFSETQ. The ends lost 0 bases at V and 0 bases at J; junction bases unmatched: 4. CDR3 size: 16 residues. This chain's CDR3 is CASSLGWGQANYGYTF. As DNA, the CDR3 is TGCGCCAGCAGCTTGGGATGGGGACAGGCTAACTATGGCTACACCTTC.

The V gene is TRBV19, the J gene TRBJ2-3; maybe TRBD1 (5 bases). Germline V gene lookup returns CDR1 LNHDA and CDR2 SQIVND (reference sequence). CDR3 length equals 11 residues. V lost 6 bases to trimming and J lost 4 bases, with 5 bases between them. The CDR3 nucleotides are TGTGCCAGTAGCAGGGCAGATACGCAGTATTTT. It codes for CASSRADTQYF.

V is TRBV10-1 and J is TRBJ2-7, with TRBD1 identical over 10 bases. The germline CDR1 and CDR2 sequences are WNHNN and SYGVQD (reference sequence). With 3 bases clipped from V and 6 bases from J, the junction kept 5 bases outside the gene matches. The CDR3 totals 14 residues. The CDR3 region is CASSDRDRGLEQYF. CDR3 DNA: TGCGCCAGCAGTGACCGGGACAGGGGTCTCGAGCAGTACTTC.

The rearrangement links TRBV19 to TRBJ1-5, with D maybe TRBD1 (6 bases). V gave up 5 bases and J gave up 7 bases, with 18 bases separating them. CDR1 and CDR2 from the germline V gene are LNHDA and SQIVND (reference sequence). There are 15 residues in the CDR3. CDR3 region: CASSGGAGVMQPQHF. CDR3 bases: TGTGCCAGTAGTGGGGGGGCAGGGGTGATGCAGCCCCAGCATTTT.

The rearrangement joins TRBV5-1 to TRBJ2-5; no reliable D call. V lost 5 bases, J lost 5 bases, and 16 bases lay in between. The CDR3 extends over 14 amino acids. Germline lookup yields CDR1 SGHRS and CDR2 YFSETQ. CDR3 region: CASSPTRPPETQYF. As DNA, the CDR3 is TGCGCCAGCAGTCCTACACGTCCTCCGGAGACCCAGTACTTC. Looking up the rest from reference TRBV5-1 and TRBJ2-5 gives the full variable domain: KAGVTQTPRYLIKTRGQQVTLSCSPISGHRSVSWYQQTPGQGLQFLFEYFSETQRNKGNFPGRFSGRQFSNSRSEMNVSTLELGDSALYLCASSPTRPPETQYFGPGTRLLVL.

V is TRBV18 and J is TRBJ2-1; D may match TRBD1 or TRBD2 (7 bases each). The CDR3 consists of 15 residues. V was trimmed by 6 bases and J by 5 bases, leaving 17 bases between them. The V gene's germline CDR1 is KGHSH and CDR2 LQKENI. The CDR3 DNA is TGTGCCAGCTCCCCAGGGGGGACTAAAAACAATGAGCAGTTCTTC. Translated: CASSPGGTKNNEQFF.

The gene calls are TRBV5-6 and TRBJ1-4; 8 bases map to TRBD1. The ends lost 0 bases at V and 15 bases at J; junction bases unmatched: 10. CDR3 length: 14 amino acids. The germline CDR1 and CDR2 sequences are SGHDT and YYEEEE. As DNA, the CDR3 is TGTGCCAGCAGCTTGGGGGGACAGGTTTTTTCCATGTTTTTT. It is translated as CASSLGGQVFSMFF. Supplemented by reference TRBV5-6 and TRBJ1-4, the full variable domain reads DAGVTQSPTHLIKTRGQQVTLRCSPKSGHDTVSWYQQALGQGPQFIFQYYEEEERQRGNFPDRFSGHQFPNYSSELNVNALLLGDSALYLCASSLGGQVFSMFFGSGTQLSVL.

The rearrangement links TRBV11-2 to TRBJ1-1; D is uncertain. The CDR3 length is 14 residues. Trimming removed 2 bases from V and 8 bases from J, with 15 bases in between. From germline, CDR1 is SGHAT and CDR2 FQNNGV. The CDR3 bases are TGTGCCAGCAGCTTATACCCCAGCGGCAGGGAAGCTTTCTTT. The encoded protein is CASSLYPSGREAFF.

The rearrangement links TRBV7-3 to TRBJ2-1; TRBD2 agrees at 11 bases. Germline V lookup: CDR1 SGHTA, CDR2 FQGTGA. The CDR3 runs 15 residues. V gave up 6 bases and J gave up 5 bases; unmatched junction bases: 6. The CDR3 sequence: CASSQTSGNNNEQFF. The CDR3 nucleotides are TGTGCCAGCAGTCAGACTAGCGGGAATAACAATGAGCAGTTCTTC.

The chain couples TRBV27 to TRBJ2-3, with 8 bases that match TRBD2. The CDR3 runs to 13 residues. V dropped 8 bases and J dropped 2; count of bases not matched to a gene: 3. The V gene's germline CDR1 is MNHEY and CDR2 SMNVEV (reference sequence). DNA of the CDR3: TGTGCCAGCCTTGGACTAGCCACAGATACGCAGTATTTT. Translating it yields CASLGLATDTQYF.

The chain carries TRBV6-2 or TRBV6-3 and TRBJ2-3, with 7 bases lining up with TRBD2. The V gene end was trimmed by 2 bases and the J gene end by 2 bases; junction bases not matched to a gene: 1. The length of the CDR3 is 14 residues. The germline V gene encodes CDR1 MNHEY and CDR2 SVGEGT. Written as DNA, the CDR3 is TGTGCCAGCAGTTACGGGAGGGCCACAGATACGCAGTATTTT. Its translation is CASSYGRATDTQYF.

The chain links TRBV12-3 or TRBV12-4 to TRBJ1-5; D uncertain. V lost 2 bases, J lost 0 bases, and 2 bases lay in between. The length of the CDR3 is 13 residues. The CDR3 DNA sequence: TGTGCCAGCAGTTTATCTAGCAATCAGCCCCAGCATTTT. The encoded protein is CASSLSSNQPQHF.

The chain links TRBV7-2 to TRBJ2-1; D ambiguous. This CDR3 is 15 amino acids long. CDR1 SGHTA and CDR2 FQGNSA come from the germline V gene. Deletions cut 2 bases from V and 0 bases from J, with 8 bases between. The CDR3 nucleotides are TGTGCCAGCAGCTTAACGACCAGCTCCTACAATGAGCAGTTCTTC. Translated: CASSLTTSSYNEQFF.

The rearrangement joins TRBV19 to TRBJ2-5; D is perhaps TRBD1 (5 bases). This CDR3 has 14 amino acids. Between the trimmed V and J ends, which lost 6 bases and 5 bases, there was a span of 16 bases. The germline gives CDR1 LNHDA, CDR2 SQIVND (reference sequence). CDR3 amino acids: CASRKQDFGETQYF. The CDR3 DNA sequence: TGTGCCAGTAGGAAACAGGATTTCGGGGAGACCCAGTACTTC.

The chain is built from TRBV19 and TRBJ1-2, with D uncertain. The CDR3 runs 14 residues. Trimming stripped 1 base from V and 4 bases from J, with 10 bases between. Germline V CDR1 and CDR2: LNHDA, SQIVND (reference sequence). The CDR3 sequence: CASSIGEQSYGYTF. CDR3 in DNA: TGTGCCAGTAGTATAGGGGAGCAGTCCTATGGCTACACCTTC.

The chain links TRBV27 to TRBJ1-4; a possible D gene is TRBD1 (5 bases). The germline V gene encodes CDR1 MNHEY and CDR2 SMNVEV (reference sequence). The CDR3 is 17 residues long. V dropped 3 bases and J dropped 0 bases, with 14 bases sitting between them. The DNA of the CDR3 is TGTGCCAGCAGTTTCCAACAGTTAGGGGCAACTAATGAAAAACTGTTTTTT. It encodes CASSFQQLGATNEKLFF.

The DNA of the CDR3 is TGTGCCAGCAGCTTTAGGACAGATAATGAAAAACTGTTTTTT. Encoded protein: CASSFRTDNEKLFF. The chain has TRBV5-4 and TRBJ1-4; D may be TRBD1 (6 bases). The CDR3 loop spans 14 amino acids. In germline, CDR1 is SGHNT, CDR2 YYREEE (reference sequence). V was pared by 2 bases and J by 4 bases, with 9 bases between.

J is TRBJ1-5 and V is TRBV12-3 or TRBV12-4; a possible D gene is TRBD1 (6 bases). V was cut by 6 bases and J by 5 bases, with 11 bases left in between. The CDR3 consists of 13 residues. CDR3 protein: CASSRDNYQPQHF. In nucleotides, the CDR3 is TGTGCCAGCAGCAGGGACAATTATCAGCCCCAGCATTTT.

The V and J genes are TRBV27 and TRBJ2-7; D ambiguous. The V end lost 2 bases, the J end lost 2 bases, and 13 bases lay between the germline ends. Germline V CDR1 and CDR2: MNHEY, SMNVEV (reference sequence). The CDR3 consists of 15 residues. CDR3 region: CASSLRSGLTYEQYF. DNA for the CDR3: TGTGCCAGCAGTTTACGATCCGGTCTAACCTACGAGCAGTACTTC.

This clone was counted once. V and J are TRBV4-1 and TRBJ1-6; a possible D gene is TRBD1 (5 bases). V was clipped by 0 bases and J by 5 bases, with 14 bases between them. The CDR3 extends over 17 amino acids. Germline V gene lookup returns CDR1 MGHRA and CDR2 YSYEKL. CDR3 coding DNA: TGCGCCAGCAGCCAAGATAGGGGTAGGTCGGATAATTCACCCCTCCACTTT. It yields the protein CASSQDRGRSDNSPLHF.

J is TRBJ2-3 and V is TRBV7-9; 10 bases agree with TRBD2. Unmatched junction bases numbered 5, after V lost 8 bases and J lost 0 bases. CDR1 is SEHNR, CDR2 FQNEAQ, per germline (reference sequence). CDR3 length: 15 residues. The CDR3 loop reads CASGATSGSTDTQYF. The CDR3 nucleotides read TGTGCCAGCGGCGCGACTAGCGGGAGCACAGATACGCAGTATTTT.

In DNA form, the CDR3 reads TGTGCCTGGAGCCCCAGCCGTGGCGAGCAGTACTTC. Translating it yields CAWSPSRGEQYF. The V and J genes are TRBV30 and TRBJ2-7; the D is unclear. Trimming shortened V by 3 bases and J by 6 bases, and 12 bases separated the two germline ends. The germline V gene has CDR1 GTSNPN and CDR2 SVGIG (reference sequence). CDR3 size: 12 residues. Together with reference TRBV30 and TRBJ2-7, the CDR3 gives the full variable domain: SQTIHQWPATLVQPVGSPLSLECTVEGTSNPNLYWYRQAAGRGLQLLFYSVGIGQISSEVPQNLSASRPQDRQFILSSKKLLLSDSGFYLCAWSPSRGEQYFGPGTRLTVT.

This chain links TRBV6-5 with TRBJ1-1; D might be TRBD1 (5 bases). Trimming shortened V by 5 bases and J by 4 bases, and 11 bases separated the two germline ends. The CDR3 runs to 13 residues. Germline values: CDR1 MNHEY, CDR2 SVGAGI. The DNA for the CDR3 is TGTGCCAGCAGTCCTGCTGGGGGCACTGAAGCTTTCTTT. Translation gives CASSPAGGTEAFF.

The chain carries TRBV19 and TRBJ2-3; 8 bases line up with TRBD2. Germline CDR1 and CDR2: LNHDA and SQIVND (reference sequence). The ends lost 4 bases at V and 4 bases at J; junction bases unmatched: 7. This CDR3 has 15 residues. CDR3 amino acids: CASSRGTSVADTQYF. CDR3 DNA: TGTGCCAGTAGTAGAGGGACTAGTGTCGCAGATACGCAGTATTTT.

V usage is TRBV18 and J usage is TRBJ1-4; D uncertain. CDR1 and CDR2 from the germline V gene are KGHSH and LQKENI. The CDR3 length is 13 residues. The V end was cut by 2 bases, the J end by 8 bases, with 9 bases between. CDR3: CASSPDAQEKLFF. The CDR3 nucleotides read TGTGCCAGCTCACCAGATGCTCAGGAAAAACTGTTTTTT.

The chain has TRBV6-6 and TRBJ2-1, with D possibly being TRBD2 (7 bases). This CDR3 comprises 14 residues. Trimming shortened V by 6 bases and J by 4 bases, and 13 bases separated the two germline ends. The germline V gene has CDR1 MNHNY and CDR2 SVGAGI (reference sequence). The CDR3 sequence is CASSKRDKYNEQFF. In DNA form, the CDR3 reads TGTGCCAGCAGCAAGCGGGACAAGTACAATGAGCAGTTCTTC.

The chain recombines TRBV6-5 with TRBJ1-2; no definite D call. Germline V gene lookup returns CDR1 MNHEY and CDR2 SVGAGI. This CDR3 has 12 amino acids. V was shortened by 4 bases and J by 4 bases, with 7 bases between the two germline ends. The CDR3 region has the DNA TGTGCCAGCAGTTCCGGGGTCTATGGCTACACCTTC. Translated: CASSSGVYGYTF.

CDR3 loop: CASSVGVGTSTDTQYF. The CDR3 nucleotides are TGTGCCAGCAGCGTAGGGGTCGGAACTAGCACAGATACGCAGTATTTT. The chain employs TRBV9 and TRBJ2-3; D gene uncertain. The CDR3 consists of 16 residues. V gave up 0 bases and J gave up 0 bases, with 11 bases separating them. From germline, CDR1 is SGDLS and CDR2 YYNGEE. Drawing the rest from reference TRBV9 and TRBJ2-3, the complete variable domain is DSGVTQTPKHLITATGQRVTLRCSPRSGDLSVYWYQQSLDQGLQFLIQYYNGEERAKGNILERFSAQQFPDLHSELNLSSLELGDSALYFCASSVGVGTSTDTQYFGPGTRLTVL.